This T cell receptor beta chain was documented in a study of monozygotic twins with inflammatory bowel disease. Reprocessing the 5' RACE reads, TCRdb reports a single entry for every CDR3 protein and omits DNA. The listing contains 300,000 to 400,000 distinct CDR3 sequences. Study-level results: Whereas healthy co-twins had higher TCRbeta diversity (inverse Simpson), IBD patients had lower diversity.

On this clonotype itself: Its antigen is unknown.

This sequence originates from a human donor with ulcerative colitis or Crohn's disease, or a healthy co-twin of an affected twin (not recorded which). Sample: blood.

This chain's CDR3 is CASSLALRVYEQYF. The chain carries TRBV7-2 and TRBJ2-7. In germline, CDR1 is SGHTA, CDR2 FQGNSA. The length of the CDR3 is 14 residues. Combining the CDR3 with reference TRBV7-2 and TRBJ2-7 gives the whole variable domain GAGVSQSPSNKVTEKGKDVELRCDPISGHTALYWYRQSLGQGLEFLIYFQGNSAPDKSGLPSDRFSAERTGGSVSTLTIQRTQQEDSAVYLCASSLALRVYEQYFGPGTRLTVT.